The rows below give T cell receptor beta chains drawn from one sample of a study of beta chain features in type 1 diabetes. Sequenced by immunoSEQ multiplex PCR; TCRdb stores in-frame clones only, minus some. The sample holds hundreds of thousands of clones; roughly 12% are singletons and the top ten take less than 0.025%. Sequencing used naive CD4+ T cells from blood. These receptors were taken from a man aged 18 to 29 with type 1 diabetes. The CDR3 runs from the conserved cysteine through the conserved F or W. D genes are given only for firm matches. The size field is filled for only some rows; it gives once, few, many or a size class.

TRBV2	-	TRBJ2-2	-	TGTGCCAGCAGTCAACAGGGACCTTCGAACACCGGGGAGCTGTTTTTT	CASSQQGPSNTGELFF
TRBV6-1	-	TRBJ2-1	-	TGTGCCAGCAGATACAGGGAATTAAACAATGAGCAGTTCTTC	CASRYRELNNEQFF
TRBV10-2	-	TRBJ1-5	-	TGCGCCAGCAGTGAGTCCACGGTCAATCAGCCCCAGCATTTT	CASSESTVNQPQHF
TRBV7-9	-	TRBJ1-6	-	TGTGCCAGCCACCCCGGGCAGGTCGATAATTCACCCCTCCACTTT	CASHPGQVDNSPLHF
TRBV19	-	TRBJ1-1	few	TGTGCCACTCTAGGGGCTTACAACACGCCTGAAGCTTTCTTT	CATLGAYNTPEAFF
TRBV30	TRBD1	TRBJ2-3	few	TGTGCCTCCTCAGGGGGAGATACGCAGTATTTT	CASSGGDTQYF
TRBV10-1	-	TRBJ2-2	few	TGCGCCAGCAGTTTCTATCAGGGAACCGGGGAGCTGTTTTTT	CASSFYQGTGELFF
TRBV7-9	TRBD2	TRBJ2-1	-	TGTGCCAGCAGCTTAGCCTGGACTAGCGGCACCTACAATGAGCAGTTCTTC	CASSLAWTSGTYNEQFF
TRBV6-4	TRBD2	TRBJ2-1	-	TGTGCCAGCAGTGCCCGGGGGGAGTTTGAGCAGTTCTTC	CASSARGEFEQFF
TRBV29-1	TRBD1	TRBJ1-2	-	TGCAGCGTTGCTGGGACAGGTACCGCTGAGGGGTATGGCTACACCTTC	CSVAGTGTAEGYGYTF
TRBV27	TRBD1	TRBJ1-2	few	TGTGCCAGCAGACCCGACAGGGGTGGGTATGGCTACACCTTC	CASRPDRGGYGYTF
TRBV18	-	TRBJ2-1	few	TGTGCCAGCTCAAGAGGGGGTAGTGATTATGAGCAGTTCTTC	CASSRGGSDYEQFF
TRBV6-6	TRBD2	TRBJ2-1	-	TGTGCCAGCAGTTACTCAGGCCTAGCGGGCTACAATGAGCAGTTCTTC	CASSYSGLAGYNEQFF
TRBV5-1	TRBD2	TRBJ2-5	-	TGCGCCAGCAGTCTGCTAGCGGATCAAGAGACCCAGTACTTC	CASSLLADQETQYF
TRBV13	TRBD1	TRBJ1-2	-	TGTGCCAGCAGCCCGGACAGGATGATCTATGGCTACACCTTC	CASSPDRMIYGYTF
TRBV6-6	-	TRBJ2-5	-	TGTGCCAGCTCCTCGACAGTTCAAGAGACCCAGTACTTC	CASSSTVQETQYF
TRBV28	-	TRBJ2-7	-	TGTGCCAGCAGCTACCCCAGCCGCTCCTACGAGCAGTACTTC	CASSYPSRSYEQYF
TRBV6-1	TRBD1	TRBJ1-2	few	TGTGCCAGCAGCACGACAGGGGCGTCCTACACCTTC	CASSTTGASYTF
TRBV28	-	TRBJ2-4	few	TGTGCCAGCAGGGCAGGGGGGGAAGACATTCAGTACTTC	CASRAGGEDIQYF
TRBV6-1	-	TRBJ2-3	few	TGTGCCAGCAGCCTCCAACAGGGACACACAGATACGCAGTATTTT	CASSLQQGHTDTQYF
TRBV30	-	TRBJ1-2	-	TGTGCCTGGGCGGGCACCTATGGCTACACCTTC	CAWAGTYGYTF
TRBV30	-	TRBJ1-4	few	TGTGCCTGGAGTGTATCCGGGGAAAAACTGTTTTTT	CAWSVSGEKLFF
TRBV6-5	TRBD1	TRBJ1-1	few	TGTGCCAGCAGTTACTTACAGACAGGGGCTGAAGCTTTCTTT	CASSYLQTGAEAFF
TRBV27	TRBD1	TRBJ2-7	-	TGTGCCAGCAGTAACCGACAGGGCTACGAGCAGTACTTC	CASSNRQGYEQYF
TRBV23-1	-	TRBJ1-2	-	TGCGCCAGCAGTCAGCCCATCGGAGACAGGAGCCTTTCCTATGGCTACACCTTC	CASSQPIGDRSLSYGYTF
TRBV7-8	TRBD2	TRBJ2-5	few	TGTGCCAGCAGCCTCAGGGCGGGAGGGTCAGAGACCCAGTACTTC	CASSLRAGGSETQYF
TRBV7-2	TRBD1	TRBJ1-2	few	TGTGCCAGCAGTTCCGGGACAGACTATGGCTACACCTTC	CASSSGTDYGYTF
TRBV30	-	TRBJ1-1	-	TGTGCCTTGAGGAACACTGAAGCTTTCTTT	CALRNTEAFF
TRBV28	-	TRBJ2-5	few	TGTGCCAGCAGCCTAGACCCTAGGTGGATTGAGGAAGAGACCCAGTACTTC	CASSLDPRWIEEETQYF
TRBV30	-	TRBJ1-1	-	TGTGCCTGGAGTGTTCGGTTAGGCACTGAAGCTTTCTTT	CAWSVRLGTEAFF